Here is one T cell receptor beta chain with its context. The antigen is unknown. CDR1 and CDR2 from the germline V gene are LNHDA and SQIVND (reference sequence). With V trimmed by 5 bases and J by 0 bases, 7 bases remained unmatched. The CDR3 consists of 16 residues. These data are taken from a study of shared clonotypes between healthy human individuals. Every subset had its genomic DNA shared out evenly among several immunoSEQ plates. As handled by the study authors: Filtering differed because ImmunoSEQ produced junction-only sequences that carried no quality scores. Here immunoSEQ multiplex PCR was the method, and the copy in TCRdb shows in-frame clones only, minus some. That table gives V, J and clone size, and the DNA gave D and trimming. The table records nearly 2 million clones, less than 95% of them present only once. Naive CD8 cells, CD45RO-negative and positively selected for CCR7, excluded terminally differentiated effector memory CD45RA+ cells.

Study results and caveats: Estimated clonotype richness was generally higher in naive than memory subsets. Although depth was large, rarefaction showed that sequencing of the sorted subsets was incomplete.

The chain recombines TRBV19 with TRBJ1-1, with TRBD1 identical over 9 bases. This TCR was sampled from a man between 18 and 29 years old in good health. Sequencing was carried out using naive CD8+ T cells sorted from blood. The CDR3: CASSQKTGGMNTEAFF. CDR3 DNA: TGTGCCAGTAGTCAGAAGACAGGGGGAATGAACACTGAAGCTTTCTTT. The whole variable domain, filled in from reference TRBV19 and TRBJ1-1, reads DGGITQSPKYLFRKEGQNVTLSCEQNLNHDAMYWYRQDPGQGLRLIYYSQIVNDFQKGDIAEGYSVSREKKESFPLTVTSAQKNPTAFYLCASSQKTGGMNTEAFFGQGTRLTVV.